This TCR beta chain was captured in a study of T cell responses to AZD1222 COVID-19 vaccine. The CDR3 has 16 amino acids. V dropped 0 bases and J dropped 0 bases, with 7 bases sitting between them. The table came from immunoSEQ multiplex PCR; TCRdb's copy has only in-frame clones and leaves some out. The sample yields some 140,000 clones, about 92% seen once. This clone was observed once. The antigen remains undetermined. General study results and limits: Across the whole spike, CD4 TCRs peaked at regions 160-218 and 743-854. Sampling captured repertoires only after the peak T cell response.

The TCR comes from an adult in good health. The sequenced sample was peripheral blood, obtained on day 0 of AZD1222 vaccination. The genes are TRBV5-3 and TRBJ2-6, with D possibly being TRBD1 (5 bases). TRBV5-3 is recorded as an ORF, its role being uncertain. The CDR3 here is CARSLGDSSGANVLTF. CDR3 nucleotides: TGTGCCAGAAGCTTGGGTGACAGCTCTGGGGCCAACGTCCTGACTTTC.